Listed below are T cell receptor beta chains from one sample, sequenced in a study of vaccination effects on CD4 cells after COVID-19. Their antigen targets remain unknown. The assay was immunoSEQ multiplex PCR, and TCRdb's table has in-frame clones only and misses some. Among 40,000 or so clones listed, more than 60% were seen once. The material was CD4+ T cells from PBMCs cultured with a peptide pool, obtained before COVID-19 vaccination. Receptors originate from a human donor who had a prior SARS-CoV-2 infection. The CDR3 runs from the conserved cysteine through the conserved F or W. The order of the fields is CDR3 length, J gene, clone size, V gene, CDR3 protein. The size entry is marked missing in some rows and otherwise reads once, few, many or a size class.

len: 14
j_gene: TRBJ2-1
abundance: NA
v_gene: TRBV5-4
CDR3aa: CASSLGTGVNEQFF

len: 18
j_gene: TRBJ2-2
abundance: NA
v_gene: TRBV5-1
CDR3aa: CASSLGSGTGGYTGELFF

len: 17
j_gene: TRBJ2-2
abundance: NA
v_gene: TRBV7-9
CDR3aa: CASSPAGGAGNTGELFF

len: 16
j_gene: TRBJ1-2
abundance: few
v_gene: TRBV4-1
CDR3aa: CASSRAYNTGNYGYTF

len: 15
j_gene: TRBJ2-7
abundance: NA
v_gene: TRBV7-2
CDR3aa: CASTLTGGGIYEQYF

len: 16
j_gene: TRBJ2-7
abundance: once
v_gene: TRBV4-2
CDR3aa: CASSPGTQGLPGEQYF

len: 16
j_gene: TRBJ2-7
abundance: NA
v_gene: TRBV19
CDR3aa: CASSSGAGGSPYEQYF

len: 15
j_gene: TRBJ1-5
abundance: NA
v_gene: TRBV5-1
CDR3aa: CASSLSGTGNQPQHF

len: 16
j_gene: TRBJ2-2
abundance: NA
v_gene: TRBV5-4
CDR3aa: CASSLGTFKITGELFF

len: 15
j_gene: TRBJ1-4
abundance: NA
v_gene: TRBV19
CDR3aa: CASSIGQGLTEKLFF

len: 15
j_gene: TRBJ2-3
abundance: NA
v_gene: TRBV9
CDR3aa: CASSVESGRADTQYF

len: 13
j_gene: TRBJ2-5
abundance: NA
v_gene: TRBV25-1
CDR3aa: CAGSRGNQETQYF

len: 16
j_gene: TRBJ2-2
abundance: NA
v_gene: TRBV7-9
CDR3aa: CASSPNWDRVTGELFF

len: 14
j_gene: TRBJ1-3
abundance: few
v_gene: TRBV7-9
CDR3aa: CASSAAGSGNTIYF

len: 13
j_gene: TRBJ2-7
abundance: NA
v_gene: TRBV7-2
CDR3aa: CASSEQYISEQYF

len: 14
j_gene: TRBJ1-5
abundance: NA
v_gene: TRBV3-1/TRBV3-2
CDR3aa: CASSYGRGNQPQHF

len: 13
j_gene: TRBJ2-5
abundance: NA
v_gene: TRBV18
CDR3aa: CASSPPGQETQYF

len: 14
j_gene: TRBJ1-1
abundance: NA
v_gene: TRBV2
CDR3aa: CASSGLGVTRGAFF

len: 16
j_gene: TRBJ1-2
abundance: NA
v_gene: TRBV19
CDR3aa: CASSPSMAGRSDGYTF

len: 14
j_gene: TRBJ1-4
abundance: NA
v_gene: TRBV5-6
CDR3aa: CASSFRDGGEKLFF

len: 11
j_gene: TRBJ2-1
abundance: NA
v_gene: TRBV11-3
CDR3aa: CASSSGGGQFF

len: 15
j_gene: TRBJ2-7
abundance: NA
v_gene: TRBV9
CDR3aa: CASSVGPGGGYEQYF

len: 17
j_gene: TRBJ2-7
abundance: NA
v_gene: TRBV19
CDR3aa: CASSISYGLAASYEQYF

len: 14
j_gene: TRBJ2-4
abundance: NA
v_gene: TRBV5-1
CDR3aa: CASSLEGRGDIQYF

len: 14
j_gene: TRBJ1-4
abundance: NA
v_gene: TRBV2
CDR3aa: CASTWGQGDEKLFF

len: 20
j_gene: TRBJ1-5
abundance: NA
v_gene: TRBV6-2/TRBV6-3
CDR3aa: CASSPRPRDRVGFSNQPQHF

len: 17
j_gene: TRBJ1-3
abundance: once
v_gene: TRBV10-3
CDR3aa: CAISESLILGRGNTIYF

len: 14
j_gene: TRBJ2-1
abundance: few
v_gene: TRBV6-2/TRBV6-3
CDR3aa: CASSDRSSYNEQFF

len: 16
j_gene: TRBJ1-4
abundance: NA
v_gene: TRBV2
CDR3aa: CATKPGQGRSNEKLFF

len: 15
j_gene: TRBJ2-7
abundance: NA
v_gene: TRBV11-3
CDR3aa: CASSLNWGQGYEQYF

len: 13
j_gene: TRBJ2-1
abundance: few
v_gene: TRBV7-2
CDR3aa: CASSSERYNEQFF

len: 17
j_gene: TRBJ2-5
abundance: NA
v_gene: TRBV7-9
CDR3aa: CASSLVRLLAGQETQYF

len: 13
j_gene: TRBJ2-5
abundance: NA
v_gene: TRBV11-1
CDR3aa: CASSGWSQETQYF

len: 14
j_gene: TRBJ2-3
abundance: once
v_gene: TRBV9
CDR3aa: CASSVGGAADTQYF

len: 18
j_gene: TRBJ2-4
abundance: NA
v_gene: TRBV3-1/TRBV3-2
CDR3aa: CASTKRGGQGASKNIQYF

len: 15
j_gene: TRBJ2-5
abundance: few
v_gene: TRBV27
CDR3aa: CASSGLAGRQETQYF

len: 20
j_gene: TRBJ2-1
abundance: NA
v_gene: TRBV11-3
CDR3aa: CASSSPGLAGGLRSYNEQFF

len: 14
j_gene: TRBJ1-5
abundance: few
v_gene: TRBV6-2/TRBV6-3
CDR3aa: CASSAQGWYQPQHF

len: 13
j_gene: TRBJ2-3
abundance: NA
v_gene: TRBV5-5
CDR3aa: CASSLEGRDTQYF

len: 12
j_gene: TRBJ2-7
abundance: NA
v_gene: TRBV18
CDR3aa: CASSQVSYEQYF

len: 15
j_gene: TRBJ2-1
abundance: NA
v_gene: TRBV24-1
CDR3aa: CATSRDRGAYNEQFF

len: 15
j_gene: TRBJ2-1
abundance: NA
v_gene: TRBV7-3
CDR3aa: CASSESGQAYNEQFF

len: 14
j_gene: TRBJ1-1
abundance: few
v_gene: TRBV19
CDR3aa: CASSIAGGFTEAFF

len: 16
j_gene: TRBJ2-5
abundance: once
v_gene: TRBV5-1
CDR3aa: CASSWGSGLGQETQYF

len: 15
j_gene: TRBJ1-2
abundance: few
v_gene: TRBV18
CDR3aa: CASSDLGALNYGYTF

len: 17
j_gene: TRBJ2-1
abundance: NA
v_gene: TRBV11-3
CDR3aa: CASSLRTSGGSYNEQFF

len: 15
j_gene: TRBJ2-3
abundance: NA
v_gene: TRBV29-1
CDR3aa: CSVATSGDFGDTQYF

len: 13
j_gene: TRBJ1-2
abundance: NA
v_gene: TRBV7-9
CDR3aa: CASSLGQDQGYTF

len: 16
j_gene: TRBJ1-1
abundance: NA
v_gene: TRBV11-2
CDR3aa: CASSLEFGRRNTEAFF

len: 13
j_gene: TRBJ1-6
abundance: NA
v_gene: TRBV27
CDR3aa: CASSFGNNSPLHF

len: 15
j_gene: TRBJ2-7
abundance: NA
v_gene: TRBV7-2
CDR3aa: CASSLSRVAVYEQYF